This entry describes one T cell receptor beta chain. The CDR3 is 13 residues long. V was shortened by 1 base and J by 5 bases, with 6 bases between the two germline ends. Authors' processing steps: It was from reference gene primer amplification that nucleated cell counts were estimated. TCRdb's table, derived via immunoSEQ multiplex PCR, lists solely in-frame clones and lacks some. V, J and clone size derive from that table, while D and trimming were established from the DNA sequence. The sample shows approximately 450,000 clones, around 89% of them seen only once. These data originate in a study of blood T cell repertoires in COVID-19. The wider study: COVID-19 samples, acute and convalescent, were from the United States, Italy and Spain. Nucleic acid was either cDNA or gDNA, and it came from T cells, B-cell-depleted T cells, or PBMCs.

The rearrangement joins TRBV12-3 or TRBV12-4 to TRBJ1-5; D gene unclear. The sequence came from a woman under 40 with acute or convalescent COVID-19. Sequenced material: peripheral blood. CDR3 sequence: CASSLDFDQPQHF. CDR3 in DNA: TGTGCCAGCAGTTTAGATTTCGATCAGCCCCAGCATTTT.